These 20 T cell receptor beta chains share one sample of origin, sequenced in a study of cytomegalovirus exposure and HLA in healthy donors. Primers: 60 Vbeta forward and 13 Jbeta reverse. Method: immunoSEQ multiplex PCR; TCRdb's copy keeps in-frame clones and lacks some. The data show some 130,000 clones, about 74% seen once. The sequencing input was PBMCs. These receptors all come from a man aged 25-45 years in good health and CMV-seronegative.

V and J are TRBV21-1 and TRBJ2-2; the table names TRBD2, a call not compared with the DNA. TRBV21-1 is a documented pseudogene. The length of the CDR3 is 18 residues. The CDR3 is CASSYISSGSRNTGELFF. The CDR3 DNA sequence: TGTGCCAGCAGCTATATCTCTAGCGGGAGTCGGAACACCGGGGAGCTGTTTTTT.

In this sample, this clone turned up a few times. The chain couples TRBV27 to TRBJ2-5; D might be TRBD2 (6 bases). Matching the DNA end better, TRBJ2-7 makes the J call doubtful. The CDR3 is 13 amino acids. The germline gives CDR1 MNHEY, CDR2 SMNVEV (reference sequence). CDR3 sequence reads: CASSFGGEYEQYF. DNA for the CDR3: TGTGCCAGCAGTTTCGGGGGAGAATACGAGCAGTACTTC.

The rearrangement uses TRBV19 and TRBJ2-2, with TRBD1 as a possible D gene (6 bases). The CDR3 spans 15 residues. V gave up 5 bases and J gave up 0 bases, with 10 bases separating them. CDR1 and CDR2 (germline): LNHDA, SQIVND (reference sequence). The CDR3 DNA is TGTGCCAGTAGTTTCAGGGGCCCGAACACCGGGGAGCTGTTTTTT. Translating gives CASSFRGPNTGELFF.

This chain joins TRBV5-1 and TRBJ2-1; perhaps TRBD2 as D (6 bases). The V and J ends lost 4 bases and 4 bases respectively, with 15 bases between them. The germline V gene has CDR1 SGHRS and CDR2 YFSETQ. This CDR3 is built from 15 residues. CDR3 in amino acids: CASSATPAGYNEQFF. The CDR3, as DNA: TGCGCCAGCAGCGCAACTCCGGCGGGGTACAATGAGCAGTTCTTC.

This clone was seen a single time. This chain links TRBV2 with TRBJ1-2; maybe TRBD1 (5 bases). Germline V gives CDR1 SNHLY, CDR2 FYNNEI. The CDR3 sequence is 12 residues long. Trimming took off 3 bases at V and 8 bases at J, with 10 bases between the two ends. CDR3 sequence reads: CASSDQGWGYTF. CDR3 in DNA: TGTGCCAGCAGTGATCAGGGCTGGGGCTACACCTTC.

Of note for this clone: No DNA is shown, since the ends of the CDR3 on it are uncertain; the CDR3 is the one TCRdb lists. The J gene is TRBJ2-7, the V gene TRBV28; no check of the table's D call, TRBD2, against the DNA was made. In germline, CDR1 is MDHEN, CDR2 SYDVKM. Ends included, the CDR3 has 15 residues. The CDR3 spells CASSSSGGVAYEQYF.

This clone was recorded only once. This sequence joins TRBV4-2 and TRBJ2-7; 10 bases match TRBD2. Germline loops: CDR1 LGHNA, CDR2 YNFKEQ. The CDR3 covers 15 residues. With V trimmed by 6 bases and J by 3 bases, 8 bases remained unmatched. The CDR3: CASSRERGGNYEQYF. The CDR3 region has the DNA TGTGCCAGCAGTAGAGAGCGGGGGGGTAACTACGAGCAGTACTTC.

The rearrangement links TRBV15 to TRBJ2-7; the match to TRBD2 covers 7 bases. Germline V gene data show CDR1 as LNHNV and CDR2 as YYDKDF (reference sequence). V lost 1 base to trimming and J lost 2 bases; unmatched junction nucleotides: 8. CDR3 length: 16 residues. CDR3 region: CATSRGRGDPPYEQYF. CDR3 DNA: TGTGCCACCAGCAGAGGTCGGGGGGATCCCCCCTACGAGCAGTACTTC. The full variable domain, its missing parts supplied by reference TRBV15 and TRBJ2-7, is DAMVIQNPRYQVTQFGKPVTLSCSQTLNHNVMYWYQQKSSQAPKLLFHYYDKDFNNEADTPDNFQSRRPNTSFCFLDIRSPGLGDTAMYLCATSRGRGDPPYEQYFGPGTRLTVT.

The chain uses TRBV28 and TRBJ2-1; D is possibly TRBD2 (6 bases). Looked up from germline, CDR1 is MDHEN and CDR2 is SYDVKM. The ends were cut back, 1 base at V and 2 bases at J, with 21 bases in the middle. This CDR3 comprises 19 residues. The DNA of the CDR3 is TGTGCCAGCAGTTTATTGTATCGGCACTTTAGCGGCACCTACAATGAGCAGTTCTTC. Its protein product is CASSLLYRHFSGTYNEQFF.

The genes are TRBV29-1 and TRBJ2-5, with TRBD1 matching over 7 bases. Trimming removed 7 bases from V and 0 bases from J; junction bases left unmatched: 5. This CDR3 comprises 13 residues. Germline CDR1 SQVTM, CDR2 ANQGSEA. The CDR3 bases are TGCAGCGCCTACAGGGGAGACCAAGAGACCCAGTACTTC. As protein: CSAYRGDQETQYF.

The gene calls are TRBV5-1 and TRBJ1-5; no firm D call. V lost 1 base and J lost 4, with 6 bases in between. Germline V CDR1 and CDR2: SGHRS, YFSETQ. The CDR3 contains 13 residues. The CDR3 nucleotides are TGCGCCAGCAGCTTGTCAGAAAATCAGCCCCAGCATTTT. This translates into CASSLSENQPQHF. The full variable domain, in which reference TRBV5-1 and TRBJ1-5 provide the parts outside the CDR3, is KAGVTQTPRYLIKTRGQQVTLSCSPISGHRSVSWYQQTPGQGLQFLFEYFSETQRNKGNFPGRFSGRQFSNSRSEMNVSTLELGDSALYLCASSLSENQPQHFGDGTRLSIL.

The chain recombines TRBV7-9 with TRBJ2-3; 7 bases agree with TRBD1. V lost 8 bases and J lost 8; bases outside the gene matches: 7. The CDR3 is 12 amino acids. Germline V CDR1 and CDR2: SEHNR, FQNEAQ (reference sequence). The CDR3 here is CASDSRQGTQYF. The CDR3 DNA is TGTGCCAGCGACTCAAGACAGGGTACGCAGTATTTT.

The chain employs TRBV7-8 and TRBJ1-4; 8 nucleotides align to TRBD1. The J segment lost 8 bases and the V segment lost 5 bases, leaving 7 bases of the junction unmatched. The CDR3 is made up of 14 amino acids. Germline CDR1 is SGHVS and CDR2 is FQNEAQ. CDR3 coding DNA: TGTGCCAGCAGCCCTTCGGGACAGGCCGAAAAACTGTTTTTT. Amino acids: CASSPSGQAEKLFF.

This clone has more than one count but fewer than ten. V gene TRBV2 combines with J gene TRBJ2-1, with no clear D. The CDR3 is 15 residues long. The germline gives CDR1 SNHLY, CDR2 FYNNEI. Trimming took off 5 bases at V and 7 bases at J, with 18 bases between the two ends. Here the CDR3 reads CASSSFSKAPNEQFF. CDR3 nucleotides: TGTGCCAGCAGTTCCTTTTCCAAAGCCCCGAATGAGCAGTTCTTC.

The chain recombines TRBV9 with TRBJ2-7; 7 positions agree with TRBD2. The CDR3 loop spans 15 amino acids. The ends lost 6 bases at V and 0 bases at J; junction bases unmatched: 9. The germline V gene has CDR1 SGDLS and CDR2 YYNGEE. The CDR3 protein is CASITTCGSSYEQYF. For the CDR3, the DNA is TGTGCCAGCATCACTACCTGCGGGAGCTCCTACGAGCAGTACTTC.

The table lists this clone with a count of one. The chain couples TRBV5-1 to TRBJ2-3, with D possibly being TRBD2 (5 bases). Germline V lookup: CDR1 SGHRS, CDR2 YFSETQ. Trimming removed 0 bases at V and 4 bases at J, with 9 bases between. CDR3 length: 14 amino acids. The CDR3 is CASSLEGAADTQYF. The CDR3 DNA reads as TGCGCCAGCAGCTTGGAGGGAGCCGCAGATACGCAGTATTTT.

J is TRBJ2-7 and V is TRBV29-1; 7 bases line up with TRBD2. Unmatched junction bases numbered 11, after V lost 5 bases and J lost 4 bases. Germline V gene lookup returns CDR1 SQVTM and CDR2 ANQGSEA. There are 14 residues in the CDR3. DNA for the CDR3: TGCAGCGTTATGAGGAGGGAGGGCCGTTACGAGCAGTACTTC. It translates to CSVMRREGRYEQYF.

The chain is built from TRBV6-1 and TRBJ2-1, with 11 bases identical to TRBD1. This CDR3 has 14 amino acids. Germline lookup yields CDR1 MNHNS and CDR2 SASEGT. V shed 6 bases, J shed 6 bases, and the junction held 4 bases outside the gene matches. CDR3 sequence reads: CASRIGQGANEQFF. The CDR3 DNA reads TGTGCCAGCAGAATAGGACAGGGGGCCAATGAGCAGTTCTTC.

The chain has TRBV2 and TRBJ1-1, with a possible D match to TRBD1 (5 bases). This CDR3 has 14 residues. Trimming removed 1 base at V and 4 bases at J, with 10 bases between. The germline gives CDR1 SNHLY, CDR2 FYNNEI. The CDR3 DNA reads TGTGCCAGCAGTGAAGTATGGGGCGTCACTGAAGCTTTCTTT. Translation: CASSEVWGVTEAFF.

The table lists this clone with a count of one. This chain links TRBV10-3 with TRBJ1-1, with no clear D. Germline-derived CDR1 and CDR2 are ENHRY and SYGVKD. The V and J ends lost 4 bases and 3 bases respectively, with 12 bases between them. The length of the CDR3 is 14 residues. The CDR3 spells CAISVEGRDTEAFF. CDR3 bases: TGTGCCATCAGTGTGGAAGGGAGGGACACTGAAGCTTTCTTT.